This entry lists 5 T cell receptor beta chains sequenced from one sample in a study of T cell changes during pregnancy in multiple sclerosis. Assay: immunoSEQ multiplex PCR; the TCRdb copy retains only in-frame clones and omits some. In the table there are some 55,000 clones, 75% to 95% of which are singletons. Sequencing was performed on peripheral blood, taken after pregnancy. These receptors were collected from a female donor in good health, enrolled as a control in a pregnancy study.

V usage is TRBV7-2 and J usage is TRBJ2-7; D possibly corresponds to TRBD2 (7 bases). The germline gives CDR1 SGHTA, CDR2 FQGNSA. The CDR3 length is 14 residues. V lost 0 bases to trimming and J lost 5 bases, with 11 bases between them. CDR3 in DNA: TGTGCCAGCAGCTTAGCGCGGGGGACACACGAGCAGTACTTC. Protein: CASSLARGTHEQYF.

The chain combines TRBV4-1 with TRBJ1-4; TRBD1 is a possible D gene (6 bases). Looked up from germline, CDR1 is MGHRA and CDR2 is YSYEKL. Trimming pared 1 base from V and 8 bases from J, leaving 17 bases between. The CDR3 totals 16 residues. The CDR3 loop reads CASSQVVQGPREKLFF. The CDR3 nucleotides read TGCGCCAGCAGCCAAGTGGTACAGGGCCCGCGAGAAAAACTGTTTTTT.

The CDR3 DNA sequence: TGTGCCATCAGTGAGTCCTTAAATCAGCCCCAGCATTTT. This translates into CAISESLNQPQHF. This sequence joins TRBV10-3 and TRBJ1-5; D gene ambiguous. The CDR3 is 13 residues long. The V end lost 0 bases, the J end lost 4 bases, and 4 bases lay between the germline ends. Germline lookup yields CDR1 ENHRY and CDR2 SYGVKD.

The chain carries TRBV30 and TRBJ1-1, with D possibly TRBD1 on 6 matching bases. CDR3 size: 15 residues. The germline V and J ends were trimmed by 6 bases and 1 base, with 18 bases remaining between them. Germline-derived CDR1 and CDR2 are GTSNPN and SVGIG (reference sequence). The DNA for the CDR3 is TGTGCCTGCCTTAATTGTGGGGGCCAGAACACTGAAGCTTTCTTT. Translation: CACLNCGGQNTEAFF.

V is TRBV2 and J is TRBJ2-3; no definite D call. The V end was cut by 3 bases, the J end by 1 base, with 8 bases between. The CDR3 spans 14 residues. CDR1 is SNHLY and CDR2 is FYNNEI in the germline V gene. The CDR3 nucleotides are TGTGCCAGCAGTGACTCTATGGGCACAGATACGCAGTATTTT. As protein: CASSDSMGTDTQYF.